This T cell receptor (beta chain) emerged from a study of early T cells in non-severe SARS-CoV-2 infection. Study information: Bulk RNA taken from unsorted whole blood was sequenced, leaving chains unpaired.

As part of library construction, unique molecular identifiers were attached to individual cDNA molecules. TCRdb recomputed calls from the 5' RACE reads with MiXCR, one row per CDR3 protein. This repertoire shows around 84,000 distinct CDR3 sequences, over 13% found once; its top ten account for 6.5% to 9%. Regarding the study as a whole: The matching step, a VDJdb search, favored anti-spike CD8 responses and missed private and CD4 specificities.

The CDR3 has 12 amino acids. Germline V lookup: CDR1 SQVTM, CDR2 ANQGSEA. Deletions cut 5 bases from V and 2 bases from J, with 6 bases between. This clonotype has ten or more counts. Antigen: not known. Material for sequencing was whole blood. The rearrangement joins TRBV29-1 to TRBJ2-2; D gene unclear. This sequence originates from an adult who was a healthcare worker with PCR-confirmed SARS-CoV-2 infection or an uninfected control (not recorded which). The CDR3 bases are TGCAGCGTTCCTATAAACACCGGGGAGCTGTTTTTT. Translation: CSVPINTGELFF.